Listed below are T cell receptor beta chains from one sample, sequenced in a study of blood T cell repertoires in COVID-19. Generated by immunoSEQ multiplex PCR, the TCRdb table keeps only in-frame clones and is missing some. Of 350,000 to 450,000 clones listed, around 87% were seen once; the top ten hold about 2.3%. Sequences were obtained from peripheral blood. All receptors derive from a woman aged 55-70 years with COVID-19, enrolled during active disease. Each CDR3 is given with its conserved first and last residue. The D gene is left open where the match is weak. Size tells how often a clone was seen (once, few, many) or the class of an expanded clone, and some rows leave it out.

D gene: -
J gene: TRBJ1-2
clone size: -
V gene: TRBV5-4
CDR3 protein: CASSLGRLYGYTF
CDR3 DNA: TGTGCCAGCAGCTTGGGGCGGCTTTATGGCTACACCTTC

D gene: -
J gene: TRBJ1-1
clone size: -
V gene: TRBV5-1
CDR3 protein: CASSLQGVGTEAFF
CDR3 DNA: TGCGCCAGCAGCTTACAGGGCGTGGGCACTGAAGCTTTCTTT

D gene: -
J gene: TRBJ2-7
clone size: -
V gene: TRBV18
CDR3 protein: CASSPGDTIVGEQYF
CDR3 DNA: TGTGCCAGCTCACCGGGGGACACAATTGTGGGTGAGCAGTACTTC

D gene: TRBD1
J gene: TRBJ1-3
clone size: few
V gene: TRBV5-1
CDR3 protein: CASRPGTGGPGSGNTIYF
CDR3 DNA: TGCGCCAGCAGACCGGGGACAGGGGGCCCAGGCTCTGGAAACACCATATATTTT

D gene: -
J gene: TRBJ2-1
clone size: few
V gene: TRBV28
CDR3 protein: CASSPGRYNEQFF
CDR3 DNA: TGTGCCAGCAGTCCTGGCCGCTACAATGAGCAGTTCTTC

D gene: TRBD2
J gene: TRBJ2-7
clone size: -
V gene: TRBV5-1
CDR3 protein: CASSLGTSTYEQYF
CDR3 DNA: TGCGCCAGCAGCTTAGGGACTAGTACATACGAGCAGTACTTC

D gene: -
J gene: TRBJ1-1
clone size: -
V gene: TRBV9
CDR3 protein: CASSGLGTLLTEAFF
CDR3 DNA: TGTGCCAGCAGCGGACTCGGGACACTCCTAACTGAAGCTTTCTTT

D gene: TRBD1
J gene: TRBJ1-5
clone size: once
V gene: TRBV28
CDR3 protein: CASRHRDRGTQPQHF
CDR3 DNA: TGTGCCAGCAGACACCGGGACAGGGGGACGCAGCCCCAGCATTTT

D gene: TRBD1
J gene: TRBJ1-2
clone size: -
V gene: TRBV18
CDR3 protein: CASSALDRDFYGYTF
CDR3 DNA: TGTGCCAGCTCAGCCCTAGACAGGGACTTCTATGGCTACACCTTC

D gene: TRBD2
J gene: TRBJ2-5
clone size: few
V gene: TRBV2
CDR3 protein: CASRLAGGLETQYF
CDR3 DNA: TGTGCCAGCAGACTAGCGGGGGGGCTAGAGACCCAGTACTTC

D gene: -
J gene: TRBJ1-6
clone size: -
V gene: TRBV4-1
CDR3 protein: CASSQDHDSSNSPLHF
CDR3 DNA: TGCGCCAGCAGCCAAGATCATGACAGCTCCAATTCACCCCTCCACTTT

D gene: -
J gene: TRBJ1-5
clone size: -
V gene: TRBV19
CDR3 protein: CASRYIGLGQNQPQHF
CDR3 DNA: TGTGCCAGTCGGTATATTGGGCTCGGACAGAATCAGCCCCAGCATTTT

D gene: TRBD1
J gene: TRBJ2-1
clone size: once
V gene: TRBV10-2
CDR3 protein: CASSFPGQVIEQFF
CDR3 DNA: TGCGCCAGCAGCTTCCCGGGACAGGTAATTGAGCAGTTCTTC

D gene: -
J gene: TRBJ1-2
clone size: -
V gene: TRBV19
CDR3 protein: CASSVQGRGNYGYTF
CDR3 DNA: TGTGCCAGTAGTGTTCAGGGTAGAGGAAACTATGGCTACACCTTC

D gene: -
J gene: TRBJ2-4
clone size: -
V gene: TRBV20-1
CDR3 protein: CSASTAGITKNIQYF
CDR3 DNA: TGCAGTGCTAGTACGGCAGGGATAACCAAAAACATTCAGTACTTC

D gene: -
J gene: TRBJ2-7
clone size: -
V gene: TRBV19
CDR3 protein: CASSKTGFYEQYF
CDR3 DNA: TGTGCCAGTAGTAAAACGGGTTTTTACGAGCAGTACTTC

D gene: -
J gene: TRBJ2-1
clone size: -
V gene: TRBV5-1
CDR3 protein: CASSLELATYNEQFF
CDR3 DNA: TGCGCCAGCAGCTTGGAGCTAGCAACCTACAATGAGCAGTTCTTC

D gene: -
J gene: TRBJ1-6
clone size: -
V gene: TRBV5-1
CDR3 protein: CASFEGSYNSPLHF
CDR3 DNA: TGCGCCAGCTTTGAGGGCTCCTATAATTCACCCCTCCACTTT

D gene: -
J gene: TRBJ2-5
clone size: -
V gene: TRBV7-9
CDR3 protein: CASSSEEGFQETQYF
CDR3 DNA: TGTGCCAGCAGCTCAGAGGAGGGTTTCCAAGAGACCCAGTACTTC

D gene: -
J gene: TRBJ2-3
clone size: -
V gene: TRBV5-4
CDR3 protein: CASSLRMAGLTDTQYF
CDR3 DNA: TGTGCCAGCAGCTTGAGAATGGCAGGGCTCACAGATACGCAGTATTTT

D gene: -
J gene: TRBJ1-6
clone size: -
V gene: TRBV10-3
CDR3 protein: CAISELQSPLHF
CDR3 DNA: TGTGCCATCAGTGAGCTTCAGTCACCCCTCCACTTT

D gene: -
J gene: TRBJ2-7
clone size: -
V gene: TRBV5-4
CDR3 protein: CASSLGILATSRGEQYF
CDR3 DNA: TGTGCCAGCAGCTTGGGGATTCTAGCTACTTCCCGAGGCGAGCAGTACTTC

D gene: TRBD2
J gene: TRBJ2-2
clone size: -
V gene: TRBV5-6
CDR3 protein: CASSFSPRGKNTGELFF
CDR3 DNA: TGTGCCAGCAGCTTTTCCCCGCGGGGGAAGAACACCGGGGAGCTGTTTTTT

D gene: TRBD1
J gene: TRBJ2-3
clone size: -
V gene: TRBV6-5
CDR3 protein: CASSYQGQGADTQYF
CDR3 DNA: TGTGCCAGCAGTTACCAGGGACAGGGTGCAGATACGCAGTATTTT